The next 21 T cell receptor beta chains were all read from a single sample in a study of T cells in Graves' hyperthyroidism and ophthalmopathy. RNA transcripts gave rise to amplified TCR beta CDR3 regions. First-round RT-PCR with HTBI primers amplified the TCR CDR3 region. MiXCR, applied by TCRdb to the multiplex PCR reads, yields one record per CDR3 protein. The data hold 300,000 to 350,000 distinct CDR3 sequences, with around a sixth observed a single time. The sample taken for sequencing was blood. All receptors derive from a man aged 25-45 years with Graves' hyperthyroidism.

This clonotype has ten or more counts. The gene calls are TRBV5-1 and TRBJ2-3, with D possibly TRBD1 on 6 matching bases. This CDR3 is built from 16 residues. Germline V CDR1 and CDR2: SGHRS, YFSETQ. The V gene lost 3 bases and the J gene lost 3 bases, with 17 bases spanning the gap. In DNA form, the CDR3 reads TGCGCCAGCAGCTCCCGAGCAGGGGCAGGAACAGATACGCAGTATTTT. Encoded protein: CASSSRAGAGTDTQYF.

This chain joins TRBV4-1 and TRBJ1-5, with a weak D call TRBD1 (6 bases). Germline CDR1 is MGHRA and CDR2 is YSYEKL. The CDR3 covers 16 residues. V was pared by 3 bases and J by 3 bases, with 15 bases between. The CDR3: CASSHHLGTLNQPQHF. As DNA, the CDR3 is TGCGCCAGCAGCCACCACCTCGGGACACTCAATCAGCCCCAGCATTTT.

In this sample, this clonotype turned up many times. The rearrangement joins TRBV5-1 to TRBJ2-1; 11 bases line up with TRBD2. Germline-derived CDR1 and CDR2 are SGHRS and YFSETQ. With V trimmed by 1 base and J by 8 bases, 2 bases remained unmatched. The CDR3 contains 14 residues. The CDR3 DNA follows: TGCGCCAGCAGCTTGACTAGCGGGAGTGATGAGCAGTTCTTC. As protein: CASSLTSGSDEQFF.

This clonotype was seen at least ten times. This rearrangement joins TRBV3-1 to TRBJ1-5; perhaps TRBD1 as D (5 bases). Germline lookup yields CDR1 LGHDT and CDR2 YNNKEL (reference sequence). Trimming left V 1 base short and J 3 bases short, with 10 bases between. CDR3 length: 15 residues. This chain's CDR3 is CASSQGSGYNQPQHF. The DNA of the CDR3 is TGTGCCAGCAGCCAAGGTTCAGGGTACAATCAGCCCCAGCATTTT. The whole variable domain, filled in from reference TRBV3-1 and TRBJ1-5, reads DTAVSQTPKYLVTQMGNDKSIKCEQNLGHDTMYWYKQDSKKFLKIMFSYNNKELIINETVPNRFSPKSPDKAHLNLHINSLELGDSAVYFCASSQGSGYNQPQHFGDGTRLSIL.

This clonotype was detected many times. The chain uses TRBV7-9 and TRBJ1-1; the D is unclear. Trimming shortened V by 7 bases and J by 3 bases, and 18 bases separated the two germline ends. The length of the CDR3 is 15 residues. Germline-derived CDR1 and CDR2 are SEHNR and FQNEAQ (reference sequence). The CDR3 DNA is TGTGCCAGCAACCCCCCGAGTCAGGATTACACTGAAGCTTTCTTT. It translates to CASNPPSQDYTEAFF. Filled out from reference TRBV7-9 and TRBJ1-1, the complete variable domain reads DTGVSQNPRHKITKRGQNVTFRCDPISEHNRLYWYRQTLGQGPEFLTYFQNEAQLEKSRLLSDRFSAERPKGSFSTLEIQRTEQGDSAMYLCASNPPSQDYTEAFFGQGTRLTVV.

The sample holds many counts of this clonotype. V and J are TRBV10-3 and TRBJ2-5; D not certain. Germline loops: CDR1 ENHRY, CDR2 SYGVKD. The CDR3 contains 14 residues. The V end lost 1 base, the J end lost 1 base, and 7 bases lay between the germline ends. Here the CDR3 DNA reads TGTGCCATCAGTGAGTTGCGGAGCCAAGAGACCCAGTACTTC. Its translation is CAISELRSQETQYF.

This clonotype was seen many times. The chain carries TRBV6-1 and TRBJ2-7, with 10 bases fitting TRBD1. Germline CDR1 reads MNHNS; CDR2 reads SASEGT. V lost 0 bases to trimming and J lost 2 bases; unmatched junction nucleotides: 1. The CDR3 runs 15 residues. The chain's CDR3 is CASSEAGTGAYEQYF. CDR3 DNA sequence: TGTGCCAGCAGTGAAGCCGGGACAGGGGCCTACGAGCAGTACTTC.

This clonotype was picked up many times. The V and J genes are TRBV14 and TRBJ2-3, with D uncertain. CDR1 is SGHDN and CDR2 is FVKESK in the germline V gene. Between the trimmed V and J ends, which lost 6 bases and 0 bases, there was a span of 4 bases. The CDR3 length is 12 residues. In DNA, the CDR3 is TGTGCCAGCAGACAGAGCACAGATACGCAGTATTTT. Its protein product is CASRQSTDTQYF.

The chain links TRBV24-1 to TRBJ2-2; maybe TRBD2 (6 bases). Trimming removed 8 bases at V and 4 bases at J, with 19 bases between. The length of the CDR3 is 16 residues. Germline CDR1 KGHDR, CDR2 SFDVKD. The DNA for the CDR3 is TGTGCCACCATGAAGACCGGGACGGGACTCACCGGGGAGCTGTTTTTT. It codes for CATMKTGTGLTGELFF.

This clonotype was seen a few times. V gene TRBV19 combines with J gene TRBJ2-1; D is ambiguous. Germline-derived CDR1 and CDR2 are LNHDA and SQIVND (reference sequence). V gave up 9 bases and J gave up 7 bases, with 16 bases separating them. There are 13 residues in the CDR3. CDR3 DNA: TGTGCCAGCAACCGTGATTTAGGTAATGAGCAGTTCTTC. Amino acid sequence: CASNRDLGNEQFF.

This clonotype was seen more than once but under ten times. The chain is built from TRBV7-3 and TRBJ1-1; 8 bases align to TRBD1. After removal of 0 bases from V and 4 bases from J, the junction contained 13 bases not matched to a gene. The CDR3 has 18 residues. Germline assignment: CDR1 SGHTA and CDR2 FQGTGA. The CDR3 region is CASSLTRTGPGLGTEAFF. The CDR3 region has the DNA TGTGCCAGCAGCTTAACCCGGACAGGGCCCGGGCTGGGCACTGAAGCTTTCTTT.

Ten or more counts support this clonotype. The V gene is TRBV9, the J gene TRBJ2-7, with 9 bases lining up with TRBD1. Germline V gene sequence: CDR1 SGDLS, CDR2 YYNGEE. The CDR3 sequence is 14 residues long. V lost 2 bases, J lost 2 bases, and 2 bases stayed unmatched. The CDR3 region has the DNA TGTGCCAGCAGCGTCGGGACAGGGACCTACGAGCAGTACTTC. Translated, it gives CASSVGTGTYEQYF. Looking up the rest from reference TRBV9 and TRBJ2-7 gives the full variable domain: DSGVTQTPKHLITATGQRVTLRCSPRSGDLSVYWYQQSLDQGLQFLIQYYNGEERAKGNILERFSAQQFPDLHSELNLSSLELGDSALYFCASSVGTGTYEQYFGPGTRLTVT.

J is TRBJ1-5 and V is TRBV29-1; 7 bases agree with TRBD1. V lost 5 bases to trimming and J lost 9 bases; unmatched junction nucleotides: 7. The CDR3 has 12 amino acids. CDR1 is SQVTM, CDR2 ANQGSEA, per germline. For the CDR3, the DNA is TGCAGCGTTCTCGACAGGGAGAGGCCCCAGCATTTT. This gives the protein CSVLDRERPQHF.

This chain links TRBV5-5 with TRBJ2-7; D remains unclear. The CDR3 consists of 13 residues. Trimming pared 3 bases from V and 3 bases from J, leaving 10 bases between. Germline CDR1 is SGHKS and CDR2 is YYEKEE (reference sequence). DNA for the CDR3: TGTGCCAGCAGCTCAGGACCTCTCTACGAGCAGTACTTC. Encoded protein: CASSSGPLYEQYF.

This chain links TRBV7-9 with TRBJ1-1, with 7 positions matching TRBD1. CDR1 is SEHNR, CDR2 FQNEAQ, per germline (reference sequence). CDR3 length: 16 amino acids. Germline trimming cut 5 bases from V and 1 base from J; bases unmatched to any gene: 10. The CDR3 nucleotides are TGTGCCAGCAGCCCCAAGCCGGGACAGAAGAACACTGAAGCTTTCTTT. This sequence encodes CASSPKPGQKNTEAFF.

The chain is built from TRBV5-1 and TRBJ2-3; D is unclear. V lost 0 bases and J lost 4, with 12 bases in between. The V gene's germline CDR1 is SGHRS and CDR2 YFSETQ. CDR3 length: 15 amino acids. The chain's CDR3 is CASSLEAARADTQYF. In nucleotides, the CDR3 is TGCGCCAGCAGCTTGGAGGCAGCAAGGGCAGATACGCAGTATTTT.

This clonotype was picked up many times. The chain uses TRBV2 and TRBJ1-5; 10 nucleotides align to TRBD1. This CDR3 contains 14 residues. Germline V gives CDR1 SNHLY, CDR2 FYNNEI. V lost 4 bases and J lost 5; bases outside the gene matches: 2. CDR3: CASSGQGADQPQHF. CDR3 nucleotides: TGTGCCAGCAGTGGACAGGGGGCCGATCAGCCCCAGCATTTT.

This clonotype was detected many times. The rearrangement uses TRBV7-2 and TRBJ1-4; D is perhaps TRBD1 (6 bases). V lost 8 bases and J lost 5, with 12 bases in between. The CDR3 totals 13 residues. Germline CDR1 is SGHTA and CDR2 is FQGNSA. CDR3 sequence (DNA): TGTGCCAGCGGATTTAGGGGGAATGAAAAACTGTTTTTT. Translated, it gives CASGFRGNEKLFF.

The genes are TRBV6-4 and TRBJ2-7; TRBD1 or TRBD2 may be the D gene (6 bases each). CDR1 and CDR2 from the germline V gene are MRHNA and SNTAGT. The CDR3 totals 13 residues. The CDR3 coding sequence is TGTGGCAACCGGGGGCCTAACGTCTACGAGCAGTACTTC. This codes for CGNRGPNVYEQYF.

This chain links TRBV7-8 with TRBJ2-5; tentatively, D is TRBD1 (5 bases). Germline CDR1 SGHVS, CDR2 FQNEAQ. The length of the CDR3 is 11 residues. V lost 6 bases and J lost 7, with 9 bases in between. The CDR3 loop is CASRDKRTQYF. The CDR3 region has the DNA TGTGCCAGCAGGGACAAGAGGACCCAGTACTTC.

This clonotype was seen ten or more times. The CDR3 DNA sequence: TGTGCCAGCAGCTTACGGAACACAGATACGCAGTATTTT. Translated, it gives CASSLRNTDTQYF. The chain recombines TRBV13 with TRBJ2-3; D gene unclear. This CDR3 has 13 residues. CDR1 is PRHDT, CDR2 FYEKMQ, per germline (reference sequence). V lost 2 bases and J 2 bases, leaving 5 bases between the germline ends.